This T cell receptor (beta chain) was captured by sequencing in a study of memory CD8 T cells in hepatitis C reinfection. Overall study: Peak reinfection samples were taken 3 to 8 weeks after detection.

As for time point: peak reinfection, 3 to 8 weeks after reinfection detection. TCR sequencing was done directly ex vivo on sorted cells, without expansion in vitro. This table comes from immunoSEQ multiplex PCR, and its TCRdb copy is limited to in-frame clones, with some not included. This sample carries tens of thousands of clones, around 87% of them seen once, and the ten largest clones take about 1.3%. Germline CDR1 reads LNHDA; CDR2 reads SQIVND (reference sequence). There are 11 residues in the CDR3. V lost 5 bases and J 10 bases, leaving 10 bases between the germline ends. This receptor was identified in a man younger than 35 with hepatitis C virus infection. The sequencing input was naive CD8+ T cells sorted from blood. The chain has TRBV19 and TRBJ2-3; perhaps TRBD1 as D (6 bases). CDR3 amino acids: CASSPGHAQYF. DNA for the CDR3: TGTGCCAGTAGTCCGGGACATGCGCAGTATTTT.